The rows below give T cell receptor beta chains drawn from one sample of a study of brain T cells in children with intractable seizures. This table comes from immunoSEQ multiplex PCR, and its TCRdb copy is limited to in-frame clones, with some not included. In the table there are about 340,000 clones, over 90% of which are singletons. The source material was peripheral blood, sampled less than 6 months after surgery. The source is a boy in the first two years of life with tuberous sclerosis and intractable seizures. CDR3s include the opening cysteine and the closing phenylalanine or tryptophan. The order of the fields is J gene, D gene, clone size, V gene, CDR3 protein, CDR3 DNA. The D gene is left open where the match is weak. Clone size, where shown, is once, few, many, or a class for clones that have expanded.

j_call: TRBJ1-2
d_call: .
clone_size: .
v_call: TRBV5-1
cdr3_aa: CASSDSGKLGYTF
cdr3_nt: TGCGCCAGCAGCGATTCAGGGAAGCTAGGCTACACCTTC

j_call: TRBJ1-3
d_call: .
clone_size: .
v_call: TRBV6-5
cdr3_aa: CASSYSEGSGNTIYF
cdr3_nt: TGTGCCAGCAGTTACTCTGAGGGCTCTGGAAACACCATATATTTT

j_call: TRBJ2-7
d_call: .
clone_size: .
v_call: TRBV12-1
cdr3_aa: CASSPDLRGAWGEQYF
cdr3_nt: TGTGCCAGCAGCCCTGATCTCAGGGGGGCATGGGGCGAGCAGTACTTC

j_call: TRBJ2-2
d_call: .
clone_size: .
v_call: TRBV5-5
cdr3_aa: CASMAVGGRGGELFF
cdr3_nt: TGTGCCAGCATGGCGGTCGGCGGGCGAGGCGGGGAGCTGTTTTTT

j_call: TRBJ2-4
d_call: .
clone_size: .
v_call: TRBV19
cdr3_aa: CASRGPTLAKNIQYF
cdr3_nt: TGTGCCAGTAGGGGTCCTACGCTAGCCAAAAACATTCAGTACTTC

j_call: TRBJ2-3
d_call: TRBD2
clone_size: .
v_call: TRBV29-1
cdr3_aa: CSVDGLAGENTDTQYF
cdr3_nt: TGCAGCGTTGATGGTCTAGCGGGAGAGAACACAGATACGCAGTATTTT

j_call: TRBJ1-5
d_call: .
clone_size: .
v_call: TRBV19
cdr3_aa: CASSWSSNQPQHF
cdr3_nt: TGTGCCAGTAGTTGGAGTAGCAATCAGCCCCAGCATTTT

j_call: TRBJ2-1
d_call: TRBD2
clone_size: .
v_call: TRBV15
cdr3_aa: CATSRVAGGSYNEQFF
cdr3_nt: TGTGCCACCAGCAGAGTCGCGGGAGGGTCCTACAATGAGCAGTTCTTC

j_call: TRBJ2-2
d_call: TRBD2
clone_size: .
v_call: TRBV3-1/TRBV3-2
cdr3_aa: CASSQEAGGPNTGELFF
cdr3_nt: TGTGCCAGCAGCCAAGAAGCGGGGGGGCCGAACACCGGGGAGCTGTTTTTT

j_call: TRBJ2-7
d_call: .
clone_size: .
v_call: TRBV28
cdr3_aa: CASSGMGPSSYEQYF
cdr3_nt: TGTGCCAGCAGTGGGATGGGGCCTAGCTCCTACGAGCAGTACTTC

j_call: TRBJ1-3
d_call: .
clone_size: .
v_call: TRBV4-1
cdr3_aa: CASSQAPGFGNTIYF
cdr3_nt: TGCGCCAGCAGCCAAGCACCGGGGTTTGGAAACACCATATATTTT

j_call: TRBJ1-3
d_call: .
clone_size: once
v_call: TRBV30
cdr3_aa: CAWHGGTFGNTIYF
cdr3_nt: TGTGCCTGGCACGGGGGCACCTTCGGGAACACCATATATTTT

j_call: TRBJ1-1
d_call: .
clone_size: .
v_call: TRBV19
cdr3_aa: CASSRAESNTEAFF
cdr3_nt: TGTGCCAGTAGTAGGGCAGAGTCGAACACTGAAGCTTTCTTT

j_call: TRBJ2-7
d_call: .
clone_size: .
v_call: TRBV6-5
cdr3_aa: CASTSGKGEQYF
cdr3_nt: TGTGCCAGCACCTCCGGGAAGGGCGAGCAGTACTTC